These 2 T cell receptor beta chains were all obtained from the same sample, sequenced in a study of shared clonotypes between healthy human individuals (TCRdb year 2020). Preparation of the library involved the immunoSEQ multiplex PCR assay. The immuneACCESS repertoire file appears here via TCRdb, limited to in-frame rearrangements. These files lack a portion of the clones; in checked studies, under half of the deficit traces to unresolved V genes, and the cause of the others is not known. For this sample the table gives about 2.1 million clones, of which just over 90% were detected only once. The ten largest make up less than 2% of the sample. CD8 naive samples consisted of CD45RO-negative cells that were positively selected for CCR7, yielding a CD45RA+CCR7+ population without TemRA cells. The source material was naive CD8+ T cells from PBMCs. The intended sense of this specimen's cell subset or site label: CD45RA+CCR7+. Receptors were obtained from a man aged 18 to 35 in good health. Some clones in this sample may be carry-over from other donors' samples.

The V and J genes are TRBV4-3 and TRBJ2-7; D might be TRBD2 (6 bases). The germline V gene encodes CDR1 LGHNA and CDR2 YSLEER. Trimming shortened V by 1 base and J by 4 bases, and 11 bases separated the two germline ends. The CDR3 is 14 residues long. Written as DNA, the CDR3 is TGCGCCAGCAGCCAAGCGTCGCGGGATTACGAGCAGTACTTC. It translates to CASSQASRDYEQYF.

The gene calls are TRBV13 and TRBJ2-7; D remains ambiguous. V shed 4 bases and J shed 1 base, with 17 bases lying between them. This CDR3 region has 16 residues. From germline, CDR1 is PRHDT and CDR2 FYEKMQ (reference sequence). The CDR3 DNA reads as TGTGCCAGCAGCTCCGCCCCCCCCCAGAAGTCCTACGAGCAGTACTTC. This gives the protein CASSSAPPQKSYEQYF.